This TCR beta chain was sequenced during a study of regulatory T cells in long-lasting Graves disease. The time point: newly diagnosed GD, antithyroid drugs for less than 3 months. PBMC RNA was the source of the TCR library. Only a few counts were recorded for this clonotype. The CDR3 loop spans 14 amino acids. The V gene's germline CDR1 is SGHTA and CDR2 FQGNSA. The V end was cut by 6 bases, the J end by 3 bases, with 15 bases between. In building TCR beta libraries, iRepertoire HTBI primers were used together with Arm-PCR of CDR3 regions. TCRdb fed the multiplex PCR reads into MiXCR, producing one record per CDR3 protein. The sample includes roughly 420,000 distinct CDR3 sequences, 15% to 20% seen only once; the top ten take approximately 12%. The sample was also linked to a second study, of T cells in Graves' hyperthyroidism and ophthalmopathy. As reported in that work: Patients showing uncontrolled infection, other autoimmune disease, pregnancy or lactation were ineligible. With a median lead of 6.5 months before onset, the model predicted ophthalmopathy.

The chain employs TRBV7-2 and TRBJ2-7; possible D gene TRBD1, 6 bases. The starting material was peripheral blood mononuclear cells (PBMCs), obtained at new diagnosis, from a patient treated with antithyroid drugs. The TCR was taken from a woman in her 30s with Graves disease. CDR3 residues: CASRTTGLFYEQYF. As DNA, the CDR3 is TGTGCCAGCAGGACGACAGGTCTCTTCTACGAGCAGTACTTC.